Sequencing of this T cell receptor beta chain was carried out in a study of T cell responses to AZD1222 COVID-19 vaccine. The protocol was immunoSEQ multiplex PCR, while the TCRdb copy is restricted to in-frame clones and leaves out a portion. The table lists around 140,000 clones, over 85% of them singletons. This clone has a single count. The clonotype comes from an adult in good health. The material was peripheral blood, obtained on day 0 of MenACWY control vaccination.

In DNA, the CDR3 is TGTGCCAGTAGTCAGGATTGGAACACTGAAGCTTTCTTT. It translates to CASSQDWNTEAFF. The chain uses TRBV19 and TRBJ1-1, with D unclear. Per the germline V gene, CDR1 is LNHDA and CDR2 is SQIVND (reference sequence). The CDR3 has 13 residues. V lost 5 bases and J 1 base, leaving 8 bases between the germline ends. Based on the CDR3 plus reference TRBV19 and TRBJ1-1, the full variable domain is DGGITQSPKYLFRKEGQNVTLSCEQNLNHDAMYWYRQDPGQGLRLIYYSQIVNDFQKGDIAEGYSVSREKKESFPLTVTSAQKNPTAFYLCASSQDWNTEAFFGQGTRLTVV.